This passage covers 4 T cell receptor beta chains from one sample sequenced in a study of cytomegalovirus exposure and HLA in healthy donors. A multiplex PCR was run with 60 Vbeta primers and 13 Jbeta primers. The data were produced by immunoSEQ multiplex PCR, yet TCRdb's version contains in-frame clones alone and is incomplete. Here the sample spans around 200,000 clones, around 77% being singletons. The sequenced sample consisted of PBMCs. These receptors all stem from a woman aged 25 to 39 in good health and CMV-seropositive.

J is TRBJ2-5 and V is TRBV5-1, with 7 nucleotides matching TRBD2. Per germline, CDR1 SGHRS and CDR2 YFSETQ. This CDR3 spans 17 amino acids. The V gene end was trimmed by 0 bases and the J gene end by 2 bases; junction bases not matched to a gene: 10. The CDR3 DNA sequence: TGCGCCAGCAGCTTGGGGGGAGGAGCGGGGCATCAAGAGACCCAGTACTTC. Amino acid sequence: CASSLGGGAGHQETQYF.

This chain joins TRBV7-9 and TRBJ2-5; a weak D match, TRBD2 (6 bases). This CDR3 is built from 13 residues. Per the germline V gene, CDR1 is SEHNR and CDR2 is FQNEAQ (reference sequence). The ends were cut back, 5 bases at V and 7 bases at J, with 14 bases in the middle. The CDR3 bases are TGTGCCAGCAGCGAGGGGACTTCGGTGACCCAGTACTTC. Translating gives CASSEGTSVTQYF. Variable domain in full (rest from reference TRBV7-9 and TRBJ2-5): DTGVSQNPRHKITKRGQNVTFRCDPISEHNRLYWYRQTLGQGPEFLTYFQNEAQLEKSRLLSDRFSAERPKGSFSTLEIQRTEQGDSAMYLCASSEGTSVTQYFGPGTRLLVL.

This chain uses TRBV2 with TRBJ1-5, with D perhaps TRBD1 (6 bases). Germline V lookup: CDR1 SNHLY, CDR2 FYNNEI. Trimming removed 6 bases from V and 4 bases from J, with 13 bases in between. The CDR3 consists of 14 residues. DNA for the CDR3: TGTGCCAGCAGGGGGCGGGGGCGAAATCAGCCCCAGCATTTT. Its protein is CASRGRGRNQPQHF. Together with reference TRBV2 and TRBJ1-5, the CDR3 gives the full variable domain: EPEVTQTPSHQVTQMGQEVILRCVPISNHLYFYWYRQILGQKVEFLVSFYNNEISEKSEIFDDQFSVERPDGSNFTLKIRSTKLEDSAMYFCASRGRGRNQPQHFGDGTRLSIL.

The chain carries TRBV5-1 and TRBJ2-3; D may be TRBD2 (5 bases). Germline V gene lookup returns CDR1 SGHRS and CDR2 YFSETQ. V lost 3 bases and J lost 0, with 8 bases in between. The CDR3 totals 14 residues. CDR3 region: CASSSSGSTDTQYF. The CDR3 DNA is TGCGCCAGCAGCTCAAGCGGAAGCACAGATACGCAGTATTTT.